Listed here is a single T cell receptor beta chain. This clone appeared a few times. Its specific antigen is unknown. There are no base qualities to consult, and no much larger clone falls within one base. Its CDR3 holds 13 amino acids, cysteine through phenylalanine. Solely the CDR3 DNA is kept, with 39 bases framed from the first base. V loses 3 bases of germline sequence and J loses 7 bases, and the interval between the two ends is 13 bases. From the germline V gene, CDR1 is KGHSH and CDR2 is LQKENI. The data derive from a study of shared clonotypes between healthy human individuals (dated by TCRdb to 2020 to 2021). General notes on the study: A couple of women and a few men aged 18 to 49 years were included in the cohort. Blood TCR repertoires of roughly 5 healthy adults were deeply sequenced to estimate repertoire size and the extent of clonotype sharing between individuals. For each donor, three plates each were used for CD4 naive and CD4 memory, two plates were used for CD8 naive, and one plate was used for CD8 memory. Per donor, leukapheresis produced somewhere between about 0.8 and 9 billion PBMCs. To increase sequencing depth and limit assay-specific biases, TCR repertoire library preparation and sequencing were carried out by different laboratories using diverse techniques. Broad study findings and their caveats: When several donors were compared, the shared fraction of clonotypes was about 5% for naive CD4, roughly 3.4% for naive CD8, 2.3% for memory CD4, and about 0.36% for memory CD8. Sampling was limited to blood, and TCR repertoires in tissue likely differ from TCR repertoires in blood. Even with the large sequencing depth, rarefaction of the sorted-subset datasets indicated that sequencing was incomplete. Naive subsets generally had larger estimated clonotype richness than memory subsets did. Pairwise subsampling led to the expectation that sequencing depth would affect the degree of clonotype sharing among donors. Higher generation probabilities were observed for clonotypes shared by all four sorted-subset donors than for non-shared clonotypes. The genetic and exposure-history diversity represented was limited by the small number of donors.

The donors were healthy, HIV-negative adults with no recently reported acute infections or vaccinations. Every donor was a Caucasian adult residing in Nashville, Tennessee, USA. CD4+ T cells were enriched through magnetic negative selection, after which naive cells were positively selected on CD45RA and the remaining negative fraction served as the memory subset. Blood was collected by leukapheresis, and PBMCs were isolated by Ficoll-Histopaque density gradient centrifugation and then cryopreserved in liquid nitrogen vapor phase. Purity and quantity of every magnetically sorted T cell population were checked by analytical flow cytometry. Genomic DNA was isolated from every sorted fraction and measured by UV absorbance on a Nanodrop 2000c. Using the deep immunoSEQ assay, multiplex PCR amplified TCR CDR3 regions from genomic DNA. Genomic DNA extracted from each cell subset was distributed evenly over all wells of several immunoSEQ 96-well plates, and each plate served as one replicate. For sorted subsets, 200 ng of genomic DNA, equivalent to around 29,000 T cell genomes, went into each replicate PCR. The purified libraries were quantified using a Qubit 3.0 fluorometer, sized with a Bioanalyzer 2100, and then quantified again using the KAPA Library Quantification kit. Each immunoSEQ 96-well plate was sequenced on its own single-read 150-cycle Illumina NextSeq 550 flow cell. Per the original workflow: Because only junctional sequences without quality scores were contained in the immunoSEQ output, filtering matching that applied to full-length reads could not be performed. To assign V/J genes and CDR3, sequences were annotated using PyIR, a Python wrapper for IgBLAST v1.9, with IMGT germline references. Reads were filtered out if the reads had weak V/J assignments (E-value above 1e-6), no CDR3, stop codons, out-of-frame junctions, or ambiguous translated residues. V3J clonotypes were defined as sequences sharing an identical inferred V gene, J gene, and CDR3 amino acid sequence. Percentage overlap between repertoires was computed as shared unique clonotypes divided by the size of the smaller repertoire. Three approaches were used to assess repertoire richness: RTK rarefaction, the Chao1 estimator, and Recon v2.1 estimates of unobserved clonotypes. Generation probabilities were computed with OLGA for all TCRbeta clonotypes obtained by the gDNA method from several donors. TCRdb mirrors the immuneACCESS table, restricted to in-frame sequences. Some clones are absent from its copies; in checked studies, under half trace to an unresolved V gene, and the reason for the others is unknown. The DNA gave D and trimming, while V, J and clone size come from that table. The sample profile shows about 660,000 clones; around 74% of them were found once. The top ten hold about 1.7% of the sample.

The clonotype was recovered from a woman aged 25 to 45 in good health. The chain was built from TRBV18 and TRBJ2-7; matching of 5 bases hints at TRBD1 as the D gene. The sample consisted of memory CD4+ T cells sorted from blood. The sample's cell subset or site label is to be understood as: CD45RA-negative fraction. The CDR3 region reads CASSPQGMEEQYF. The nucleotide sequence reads TGTGCCAGCTCACCGCAGGGTATGGAAGAGCAGTACTTC.